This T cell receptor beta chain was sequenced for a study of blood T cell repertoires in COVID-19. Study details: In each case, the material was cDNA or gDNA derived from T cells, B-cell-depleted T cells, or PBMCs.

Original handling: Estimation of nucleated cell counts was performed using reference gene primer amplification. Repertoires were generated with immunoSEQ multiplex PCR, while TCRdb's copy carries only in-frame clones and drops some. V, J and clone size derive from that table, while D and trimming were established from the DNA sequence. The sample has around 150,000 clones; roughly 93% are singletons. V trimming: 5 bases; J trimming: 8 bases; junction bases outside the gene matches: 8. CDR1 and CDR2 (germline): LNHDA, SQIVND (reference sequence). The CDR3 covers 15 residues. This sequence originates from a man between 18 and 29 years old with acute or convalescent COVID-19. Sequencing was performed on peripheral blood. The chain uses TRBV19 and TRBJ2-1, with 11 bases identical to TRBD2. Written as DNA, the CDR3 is TGTGCCAGTAGTTTTCTAGCGGGAGGAGAAGATGAGCAGTTCTTC. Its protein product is CASSFLAGGEDEQFF.